This is a list of T cell receptor beta chains from one sample in a study of shared clonotypes between healthy human individuals. TCRdb's copy holds only in-frame clones and misses some; the assay was immunoSEQ multiplex PCR. This sample has about 1 million clones, with more than 60% found just once. The sequenced sample consisted of memory CD4+ T cells sorted from blood. These receptors originate from a man aged 18 to 30 in good health. Each CDR3 is given with its conserved first and last residue. D genes are given only for firm matches. Size values are once, few and many counts, or a class for expanded clones, and some rows have none.

j_gene	v_gene	abundance	d_gene	CDR3nt	CDR3aa
TRBJ2-3	TRBV7-2	.	.	TGTGCCAGCAGCCCGCGTTTGTCTAGCACAGATACGCAGTATTTT	CASSPRLSSTDTQYF
TRBJ2-3	TRBV27	.	.	TGTGCCAGCAGTAGACAGCTAAGCACAGATACGCAGTATTTT	CASSRQLSTDTQYF
TRBJ1-2	TRBV7-8	few	TRBD1	TGTGCCAGCAGCTACGGGGTACAGGGGGCTTTTGGCTACACCTTC	CASSYGVQGAFGYTF
TRBJ2-3	TRBV5-4	.	.	TGTGCCAGCAGCCCGCGTCTGGGCACAGATACGCAGTATTTT	CASSPRLGTDTQYF
TRBJ2-3	TRBV19	.	.	TGTGCCAGTAGTAGCCAAAAGGGGGATACGCAGTATTTT	CASSSQKGDTQYF
TRBJ2-7	TRBV5-4	.	.	TGTGCCAGCAGCCCCCCCGGGACCAACGCGGGGGAGCAGTACTTC	CASSPPGTNAGEQYF
TRBJ1-1	TRBV6-1	.	.	TGTGCCAGCACCCTCAGTACGGGCACTGAAGCTTTCTTT	CASTLSTGTEAFF
TRBJ2-3	TRBV4-1	.	TRBD2	TGCGCCAGCAGCCACAAAAGGACTAGCGGGGCAAACACAGATACGCAGTATTTT	CASSHKRTSGANTDTQYF
TRBJ1-3	TRBV28	.	.	TGTGCCAGCAGTCCTCTAGGCTCTGGAAACACCATATATTTT	CASSPLGSGNTIYF
TRBJ2-2	TRBV5-1	few	TRBD2	TGCGCCAGCAGGAGCGGGGATAGCGGGGAGCTGTTTTTT	CASRSGDSGELFF
TRBJ2-2	TRBV6-1	.	.	TGTGCCAGCAGTGTTAGGGGGGGCACCGGGGAGCTGTTTTTT	CASSVRGGTGELFF
TRBJ2-7	TRBV2	once	TRBD1	TGTGCCAGCAGTAAGGGGGCAGGAGACTACGAGCAGTACTTC	CASSKGAGDYEQYF
TRBJ2-7	TRBV5-1	.	.	TGCGCCAGCAGCCCCTACCGGCTGACTTCCTACGAGCAGTACTTC	CASSPYRLTSYEQYF
TRBJ2-5	TRBV7-2	once	.	TGTGCCAGCAGGTTGACTGGTTGGGGCCAGTACTTC	CASRLTGWGQYF
TRBJ1-1	TRBV12-5	.	.	TGTGCTAGTGGTTTGAGGGAGGAGAACACTGAAGCTTTCTTT	CASGLREENTEAFF
TRBJ2-2	TRBV7-9	.	.	TGTGCCAGCAGCTCCCGGCAGGGGAACACCGGGGAGCTGTTTTTT	CASSSRQGNTGELFF
TRBJ1-1	TRBV6-1	.	.	TGTGCCAGCAGTGAAGCGGCAACAAACACTGAAGCTTTCTTT	CASSEAATNTEAFF
TRBJ1-2	TRBV10-3	.	TRBD1	TGTGCCATCAGTGAGTGGGGACAGGATGGCTACACCTTC	CAISEWGQDGYTF
TRBJ1-4	TRBV30	.	.	TGTGCCTGGAGTCCCGGGGCGTATGAAAAACTGTTTTTT	CAWSPGAYEKLFF
TRBJ2-6	TRBV21-1	.	.	TGTGCCAGCAGCCCGAGCCGGGGGCTACCCCTCCTTCACTCTGGGGCCAACGTCCTGACTTTC	CASSPSRGLPLLHSGANVLTF
TRBJ2-1	TRBV6-6	.	TRBD2	TGTGCCAGCGCCCGGGGGCGGGGGGCCTACAATGAGCAGTTCTTC	CASARGRGAYNEQFF
TRBJ2-5	TRBV5-1	few	TRBD2	TGCGCCAGCAGCCCGGGACTAGCGGGGTCCCAAGAGACCCAGTACTTC	CASSPGLAGSQETQYF
TRBJ1-1	TRBV7-9	.	.	TGTGCCAGCAGACCTAAGGCCCTGGGGGGGCGGACTGAAGCTTTCTTT	CASRPKALGGRTEAFF
TRBJ1-6	TRBV5-1	.	.	TGCGCCAGCAGCTTAGAGGGGAGCTCCTATAATTCACCCCTCCACTTT	CASSLEGSSYNSPLHF
TRBJ1-1	TRBV6-1	.	.	TGTGCCAGCAGAGAAAAAGGGGGGAACACTGAAGCTTTCTTT	CASREKGGNTEAFF
TRBJ2-6	TRBV10-3	.	.	TGTGCCATCAGTGGGGGGATATCTGGGGCCAACGTCCTGACTTTC	CAISGGISGANVLTF
TRBJ1-1	TRBV5-1	.	TRBD1	TGCGCCAGCAGCTACACAGGGGGAGGCACTGAAGCTTTCTTT	CASSYTGGGTEAFF
TRBJ2-2	TRBV10-1	many	TRBD2	TGCGCCAGCAGGGCTAGCGGGGCCGGGGAGCTGTTTTTT	CASRASGAGELFF
TRBJ2-7	TRBV9	.	TRBD2	TGTGCCAGCAGCCACAGCCTCGGGACTAACTACGAGCAGTACTTC	CASSHSLGTNYEQYF
TRBJ2-7	TRBV7-9	.	.	TGTGCCAGCAGCCACGACAGCCTCTACGAGCAGTACTTC	CASSHDSLYEQYF
TRBJ2-7	TRBV5-8	.	TRBD1	TGTGCCAGCAGCCCGCGGACAGGACGCTCCTACGAGCAGTACTTC	CASSPRTGRSYEQYF
TRBJ2-7	TRBV7-2	few	.	TGTGCCAGCAGCTTCAGCGGAGTCTACGAGCAGTACTTC	CASSFSGVYEQYF
TRBJ2-1	TRBV29-1	.	TRBD2	TGCAGCGTTGATCTGACTAGCGGTACATACAATGAGCAGTTCTTC	CSVDLTSGTYNEQFF
TRBJ1-3	TRBV10-2	few	.	TGCGCCAGCAGTGAGTCGGGTGGCTACCGCTCTGGAAACACCATATATTTT	CASSESGGYRSGNTIYF
TRBJ1-1	TRBV5-4	.	TRBD1	TGTGCCAGCACCCAACCAGGGGGAATGAACACTGAAGCTTTCTTT	CASTQPGGMNTEAFF
TRBJ2-7	TRBV2	.	.	TGTGCCAGCAGTGAACAGATAGGCGGCGGGCGGGAGCAGTACTTC	CASSEQIGGGREQYF
TRBJ2-1	TRBV6-6	.	TRBD2	TGTGCCAGCAGTGACGGGACTAGCGGGAAGGATGAGCAGTTCTTC	CASSDGTSGKDEQFF
TRBJ2-5	TRBV28	.	TRBD1	TGTGCCAGCAGTGAGCGGAAGGGACAGCAAGAGACCCAGTACTTC	CASSERKGQQETQYF
TRBJ2-5	TRBV10-3	once	.	TGTGCCATCAGTGAAGGGGGGACCCAGTACTTC	CAISEGGTQYF
TRBJ2-3	TRBV2	.	.	TGTGCCAGCAGAAAGGACAGTATGGATACGCAGTATTTT	CASRKDSMDTQYF
TRBJ2-1	TRBV11-3	.	TRBD2	TGTGCCAGCAGCTTAGGGGCGGGAGCCTACAATGAGCAGTTCTTC	CASSLGAGAYNEQFF
TRBJ2-3	TRBV14	.	TRBD2	TGTGCCAGCAGCCACGGACTAGCGGCTACAGATACGCAGTATTTT	CASSHGLAATDTQYF
TRBJ1-4	TRBV30	.	TRBD1	TGTGCCTGGGGGACAGTGACAACTAATGAAAAACTGTTTTTT	CAWGTVTTNEKLFF
TRBJ2-6	TRBV18	.	.	TGTGCCAGCTCACCAATGTATACTGGGGCCAACGTCCTGACTTTC	CASSPMYTGANVLTF